The clone carrying this TCR beta chain was counted a few times. TCRdb keeps only in-frame clones here, not all; method: immunoSEQ multiplex PCR. The sample records roughly 180,000 clones, 82% being singletons. CDR1 and CDR2 (germline): SQVTM, ANQGSEA. The CDR3 loop spans 15 amino acids. Losses at the gene ends were 3 bases for V and 6 bases for J; bases not matched to a gene: 10. This sample is part of a study of blood T cell repertoires in COVID-19. Across the study: PBMCs, B-cell-depleted T cells, or T cells were the source of the cDNA or gDNA that made up the material.

The clonotype comes from an elderly woman with active or convalescent COVID-19. Specimen: peripheral blood. The chain couples TRBV29-1 to TRBJ1-2, with TRBD1 identical over 10 bases. In DNA form, the CDR3 reads TGCAGCGTTGAGGACCCGAAGACAGGGGGCCATGGCTACACCTTC. Its protein is CSVEDPKTGGHGYTF.